Below are 15 T cell receptor beta chains sequenced from a single sample in a study of identical twins. TCRdb independently ran MiXCR on the 5' RACE reads; one entry per CDR3 protein. Of 1.5 million to 2 million distinct CDR3 sequences listed, around 33% are singletons. Sequencing used cord blood. These receptors were taken from a newborn girl in good health.

This clonotype was counted only a few times. This chain links TRBV2 with TRBJ2-1; 11 nucleotides match TRBD2. Looked up from germline, CDR1 is SNHLY and CDR2 is FYNNEI. V shed 7 bases, J shed 7 bases, and the junction held 12 bases outside the gene matches. The CDR3 spans 16 residues. The CDR3 coding sequence is TGTGCCAGCACCCCTTTTACTAGCGGGGGTCCGAATGAGCAGTTCTTC. Its protein is CASTPFTSGGPNEQFF. Supplemented by reference TRBV2 and TRBJ2-1, the full variable domain reads EPEVTQTPSHQVTQMGQEVILRCVPISNHLYFYWYRQILGQKVEFLVSFYNNEISEKSEIFDDQFSVERPDGSNFTLKIRSTKLEDSAMYFCASTPFTSGGPNEQFFGPGTRLTVL.

Only a few counts were recorded for this clonotype. This chain's CDR3 is CASSSYRWGETQYF. CDR3 sequence (DNA): TGCGCCAGCAGCTCCTATAGATGGGGAGAGACCCAGTACTTC. The chain recombines TRBV5-1 with TRBJ2-4; D gene ambiguous. Gene TRBJ2-5 matches the end of the DNA better, so the J call may be wrong. Germline values: CDR1 SGHRS, CDR2 YFSETQ. CDR3 length: 14 amino acids.

This chain uses TRBV7-2 with TRBJ2-7, with a possible D match to TRBD1 (6 bases). Per the germline V gene, CDR1 is SGHTA and CDR2 is FQGNSA. CDR3 length equals 15 residues. V shed 3 bases and J shed 7 bases, with 19 bases lying between them. This CDR3 is CASSFLAGANAEQYF. CDR3 DNA sequence: TGTGCCAGCAGCTTTCTTGCAGGGGCTAATGCTGAGCAGTACTTC.

The chain employs TRBV5-5 and TRBJ2-7; D unclear. Trimming shortened V by 1 base and J by 7 bases, and 18 bases separated the two germline ends. The CDR3 extends over 15 amino acids. The germline V gene encodes CDR1 SGHKS and CDR2 YYEKEE (reference sequence). The CDR3 DNA reads TGTGCCAGCAGCTTGTATGGGCCCTCCTACAATGAGCAGTACTTC. Amino acids: CASSLYGPSYNEQYF.

The CDR3 DNA reads TGTGCCAGCAGTCGAGGAGCCAACGTCCTGACTTTC. The encoded protein is CASSRGANVLTF. The chain uses TRBV12-3 or TRBV12-4 and TRBJ2-6; D not certain. Trimming pared 5 bases from V and 7 bases from J, leaving 6 bases between. The CDR3 length is 12 residues.

This clonotype has ten or more counts. This chain connects TRBV29-1 to TRBJ2-7, with 11 bases fitting TRBD2. Trimming removed 7 bases from V and 0 bases from J; junction bases left unmatched: 5. The CDR3 covers 14 residues. Germline V CDR1 and CDR2: SQVTM, ANQGSEA. CDR3: CSALTSGGSYEQYF. CDR3 DNA sequence: TGCAGCGCCCTAACTAGCGGGGGCTCCTACGAGCAGTACTTC.

A few counts support this clonotype. This chain uses TRBV28 with TRBJ2-7; unclear D gene. Trimming took off 5 bases at V and 1 base at J, with 15 bases between the two ends. There are 15 residues in the CDR3. Germline V gives CDR1 MDHEN, CDR2 SYDVKM. CDR3 sequence (DNA): TGTGCCAGCAGTGATGGGCCAGCGAATTCCTACGAGCAGTACTTC. It codes for CASSDGPANSYEQYF.

There are a few counts of this clonotype. This chain joins TRBV28 and TRBJ2-7, with 14 bases that match TRBD2. The CDR3 covers 17 residues. Germline-derived CDR1 and CDR2 are MDHEN and SYDVKM. V lost 1 base, J lost 6 bases, and 8 bases stayed unmatched. The CDR3 sequence is CASSLLGTSGRGLEQYF. CDR3 DNA sequence: TGTGCCAGCAGTTTATTGGGGACTAGCGGGAGAGGCCTCGAGCAGTACTTC.

This clonotype occurred many times. The DNA for the CDR3 is TGTGCCAGCGGACATCCCTCGTACAATGAGCAGTTCTTC. Translated, it gives CASGHPSYNEQFF. The chain links TRBV6-5 to TRBJ2-1, with D maybe TRBD1 (5 bases). This CDR3 has 13 amino acids. In germline, CDR1 is MNHEY, CDR2 SVGAGI. V dropped 8 bases and J dropped 4 bases, with 12 bases sitting between them.

The rearrangement joins TRBV6-6 to TRBJ2-5; a weak D match, TRBD1 (6 bases). From germline, CDR1 is MNHNY and CDR2 SVGAGI (reference sequence). Trimming pared 7 bases from V and 3 bases from J, leaving 12 bases between. The CDR3 runs to 13 residues. The CDR3 loop is CASTVDREETQYF. The CDR3 DNA reads TGTGCCAGCACCGTGGACAGAGAAGAGACCCAGTACTTC.

This clonotype has only one observation. J is TRBJ1-3 and V is TRBV29-1; no clear D gene. CDR3 length: 13 residues. Trimming removed 7 bases at V and 0 bases at J, with 10 bases between. Looked up from germline, CDR1 is SQVTM and CDR2 is ANQGSEA. CDR3 DNA sequence: TGCAGCGCAAATCACCTCTCTGGAAACACCATATATTTT. Protein sequence: CSANHLSGNTIYF.

V gene TRBV27 combines with J gene TRBJ1-2; D is perhaps TRBD1 (6 bases). Germline loops: CDR1 MNHEY, CDR2 SMNVEV (reference sequence). The CDR3 is 16 amino acids. Trimming stripped 0 bases from V and 5 bases from J, with 16 bases between. The CDR3 loop is CASSLSWAGEGYGYTF. The CDR3 nucleotides read TGTGCCAGCAGTTTATCCTGGGCAGGGGAAGGGTATGGCTACACCTTC.

The chain uses TRBV5-8 and TRBJ2-5; D possibly corresponds to TRBD1 (6 bases). V lost 0 bases, J lost 2 bases, and 17 bases lay in between. This CDR3 comprises 17 residues. Looked up from germline, CDR1 is SGHTS and CDR2 is YDEGEE. The CDR3 coding sequence is TGTGCCAGCAGCTTGGGGCTGGGGGCTAGAGTTCAAGAGACCCAGTACTTC. Its protein is CASSLGLGARVQETQYF.

A few counts support this clonotype. This chain connects TRBV6-1 to TRBJ1-2; D is unresolved. CDR1 and CDR2 from the germline V gene are MNHNS and SASEGT. V was trimmed by 1 base and J by 5 bases, leaving 14 bases between them. The length of the CDR3 is 15 residues. CDR3 in DNA: TGTGCCAGCAGTGAAGTAGGTCGGCAGGATTATGGCTACACCTTC. It yields the protein CASSEVGRQDYGYTF.

This clonotype was picked up a small number of times. This chain uses TRBV10-1 with TRBJ2-3; D might be TRBD1 (5 bases). Trimming left V 3 bases short and J 1 base short, with 8 bases between. Germline V gives CDR1 WNHNN, CDR2 SYGVQD (reference sequence). The CDR3 totals 14 residues. This CDR3 is CASSDAGRTDTQYF. The CDR3 nucleotides are TGCGCCAGCAGTGATGCAGGGCGCACAGATACGCAGTATTTT.